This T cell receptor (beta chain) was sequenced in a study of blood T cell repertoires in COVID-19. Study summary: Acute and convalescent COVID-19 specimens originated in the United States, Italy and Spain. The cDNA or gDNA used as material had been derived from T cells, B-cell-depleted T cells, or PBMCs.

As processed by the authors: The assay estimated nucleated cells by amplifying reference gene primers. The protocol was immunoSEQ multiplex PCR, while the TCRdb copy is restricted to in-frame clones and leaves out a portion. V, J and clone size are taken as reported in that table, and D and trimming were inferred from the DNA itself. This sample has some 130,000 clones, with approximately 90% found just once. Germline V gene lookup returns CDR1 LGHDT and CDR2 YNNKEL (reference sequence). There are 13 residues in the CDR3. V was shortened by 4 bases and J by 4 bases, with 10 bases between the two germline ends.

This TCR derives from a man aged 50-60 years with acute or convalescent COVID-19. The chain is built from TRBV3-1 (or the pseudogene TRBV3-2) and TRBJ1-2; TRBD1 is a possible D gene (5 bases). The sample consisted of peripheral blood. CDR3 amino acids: CASSRDSIYGYTF. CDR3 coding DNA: TGTGCCAGCAGCCGCGACAGCATCTATGGCTACACCTTC.